This TCR beta chain was captured in a study of early T cells in non-severe SARS-CoV-2 infection. Overall study findings and caveats: Anti-spike CD8 specificities were favored by VDJdb matching, whose results missed private and CD4 specificities.

Each single cDNA molecule received a unique molecular identifier. Using its own MiXCR run on the 5' RACE reads, TCRdb lists one record per CDR3 protein. The data contain 15,000 to 20,000 distinct CDR3 sequences, 5.9% of them singletons. In germline, CDR1 is DFQATT, CDR2 SNEGSKA (reference sequence). Between the trimmed V and J ends, which lost 1 base and 2 bases, there was a span of 15 bases. The CDR3 loop spans 17 amino acids. This clonotype qualifies as medium-sized (0.01 to 0.1%). Its antigen is as yet unknown. This clonotype was sampled from an adult who was a healthcare worker with PCR-confirmed SARS-CoV-2 infection or an uninfected control (not recorded which). The sample was whole blood. The chain couples TRBV20-1 to TRBJ1-6, with D unresolved. The CDR3 spells CSARARRRGAYNSPLHF. The CDR3 coding sequence is TGCAGTGCTAGAGCCAGACGCCGAGGCGCCTATAATTCACCCCTCCACTTT.